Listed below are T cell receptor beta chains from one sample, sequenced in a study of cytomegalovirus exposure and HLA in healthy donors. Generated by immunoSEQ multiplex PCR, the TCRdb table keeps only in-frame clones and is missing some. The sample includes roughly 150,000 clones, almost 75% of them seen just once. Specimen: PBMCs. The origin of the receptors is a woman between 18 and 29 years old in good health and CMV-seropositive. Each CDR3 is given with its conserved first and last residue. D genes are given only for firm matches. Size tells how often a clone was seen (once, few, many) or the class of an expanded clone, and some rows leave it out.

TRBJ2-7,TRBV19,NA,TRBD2,TGTGCCAGTAGTATCGGGAGGTCCTACGAGCAGTACTTC,CASSIGRSYEQYF
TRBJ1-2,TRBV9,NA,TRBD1,TGTGCCAGCAGCCCACCTCCCCCAGGGGGCATCTATGGCTACACCTTC,CASSPPPPGGIYGYTF
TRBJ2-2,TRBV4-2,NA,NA,TGTGCCAGCAGCCAATCCTACGGGTCCGGGGAGCTGTTTTTT,CASSQSYGSGELFF
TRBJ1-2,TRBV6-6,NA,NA,TGTGCCAGCAGTTACTCGGCCGGGGTTGGCGGCTACACCTTC,CASSYSAGVGGYTF
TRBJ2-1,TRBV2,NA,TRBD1,TGTGCCAGCAGTGAAAGGGACAGGGCGAATGAGCAGTTCTTC,CASSERDRANEQFF
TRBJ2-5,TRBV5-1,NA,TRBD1,TGCGCCAGCAGCTTAACCGGACAGGGAGTTGAGACCCAGTACTTC,CASSLTGQGVETQYF
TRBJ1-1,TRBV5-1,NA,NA,TGCGCCAGCACCACAGGGACTGAAGCTTTCTTT,CASTTGTEAFF
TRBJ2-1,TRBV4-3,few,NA,TGCGCCAGCAGCCTCAATGGGGTAGCGGTGGGGAATGAGCAGTTCTTC,CASSLNGVAVGNEQFF
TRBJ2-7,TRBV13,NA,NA,TGTGCCAGCAGCTTTTTATCCTACGAGCAGTACTTC,CASSFLSYEQYF
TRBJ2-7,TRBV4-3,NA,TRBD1,TGCGCCAGCAGCCAAACCACCGGGACAGGGGGCAACGAGCAGTACTTC,CASSQTTGTGGNEQYF
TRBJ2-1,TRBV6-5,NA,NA,TGTGCCAGCAGTTACTCGACGGGGGGCCTAGATGAGCAGTTCTTC,CASSYSTGGLDEQFF
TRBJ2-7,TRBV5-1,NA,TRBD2,TGCGCCAGCAGCTTGGAACCAGCGGGGAAAAGCTCCTACGAGCAGTACTTC,CASSLEPAGKSSYEQYF
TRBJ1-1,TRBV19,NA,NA,TGTGCCAGTAGTCTGACAGGGAACACTGAAGCTTTCTTT,CASSLTGNTEAFF
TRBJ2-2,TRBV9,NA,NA,TGTGCCAGCAGCCCGGTTCTAATGTTCGGGGAGCTGTTTTTT,CASSPVLMFGELFF
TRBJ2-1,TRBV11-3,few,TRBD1,TGTGCCAGCAGTGTATTTAGGGGGCACAATGAGCAGTTCTTC,CASSVFRGHNEQFF
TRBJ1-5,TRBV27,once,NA,TGTGCCAGCAGTTTATCGCCAGGGGCGGGCAATCAGCCCCAGCATTTT,CASSLSPGAGNQPQHF
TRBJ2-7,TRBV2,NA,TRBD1,TGTGCCAGCAGACCGAGGACAGGGGAAGAGCAGTACTTC,CASRPRTGEEQYF
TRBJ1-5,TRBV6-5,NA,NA,TGTGCCAGCAGTTATCGTTTGAATCAGCCCCAGCATTTT,CASSYRLNQPQHF
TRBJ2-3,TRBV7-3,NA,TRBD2,TGTGCCAGCAGTTCTTCCGCTAGCGGGGCGACAGATACGCAGTATTTT,CASSSSASGATDTQYF
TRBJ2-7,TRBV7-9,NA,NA,TGTGCCAGCAGTCTATTCTCCTACGAGCAGTACTTC,CASSLFSYEQYF
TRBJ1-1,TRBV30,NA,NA,TGTGCCTGGGGGATCGACAGTATGAACACTGAAGCTTTCTTT,CAWGIDSMNTEAFF
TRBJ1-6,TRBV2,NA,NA,TGTGCCAGCAGTGAAGTCTCAGGGCGTTCACCCCTCCACTTT,CASSEVSGRSPLHF
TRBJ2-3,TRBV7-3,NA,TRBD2,TGTGCCAGCAGCTTATGGGCTAGCGGGGAGGCAGATACGCAGTATTTT,CASSLWASGEADTQYF
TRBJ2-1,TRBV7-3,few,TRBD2,TGTGCCAGCAGCTTAACGACTAGCGGACCATACAATGAGCAGTTCTTC,CASSLTTSGPYNEQFF
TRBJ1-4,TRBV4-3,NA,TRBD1,TGCGCCAGCAGCCAAGAGGGACAGGGCGGAGAAAAACTGTTTTTT,CASSQEGQGGEKLFF
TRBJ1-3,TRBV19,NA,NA,TGTGCCAGTGAGCCCCAGGCTGGAAACACCATATATTTT,CASEPQAGNTIYF
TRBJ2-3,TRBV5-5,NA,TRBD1,TGTGCCAGCAGCTTGGGGGATATAATACAGGGGCTGACAGATACGCAGTATTTT,CASSLGDIIQGLTDTQYF
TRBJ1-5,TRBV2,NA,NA,TGTGCCAGTCGAGGGGAGGGAAATCAGCCCCAGCATTTT,CASRGEGNQPQHF
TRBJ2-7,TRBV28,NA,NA,TGTGCCAGCAGTATAACAGGATCCCGCTACGAGCAGTACTTC,CASSITGSRYEQYF
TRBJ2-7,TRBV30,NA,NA,TGTGCCTGGAGTGGGCAGGGCTCCTACGAGCAGTGCTTC,CAWSGQGSYEQCF
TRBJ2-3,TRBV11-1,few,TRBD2,TGTGCCAGCAGCCACGGACTAGCTATAAGCACAGATACGCAGTATTTT,CASSHGLAISTDTQYF
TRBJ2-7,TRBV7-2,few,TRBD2,TGTGCCAGCAGCCAACGGCGAGCGGGGGTATCCTACGAGCAGTACTTC,CASSQRRAGVSYEQYF
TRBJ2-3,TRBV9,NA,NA,TGTGCCAGCAGCGCCTCAGATACGCAGTATTTT,CASSASDTQYF
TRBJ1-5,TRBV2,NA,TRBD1,TGTGCCAGCACCTTGGGCAGGGGGTTGCGGCCCCAGCATTTT,CASTLGRGLRPQHF
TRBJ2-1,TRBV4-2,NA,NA,TGTGCCAGCAGCCAACTCCAGGCGGGGGCCCTAAATGAGCAGTTCTTC,CASSQLQAGALNEQFF
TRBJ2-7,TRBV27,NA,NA,TGTGCCAGCAGGACGAATCCGGGTCACTACGAGCAGTACTTC,CASRTNPGHYEQYF
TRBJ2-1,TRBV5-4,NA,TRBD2,TGTGCCAGCAGCACGTGGACTAGTTCTGATGAGCAGCTCTTC,CASSTWTSSDEQLF
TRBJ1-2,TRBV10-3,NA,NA,TGTGCCATCAGTGGGGGGGTTAACTATGGCTACACCTTC,CAISGGVNYGYTF
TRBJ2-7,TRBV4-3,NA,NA,TGCGCCAGCAGCCAGGCAATAGGGGACGAGCAGTACTTC,CASSQAIGDEQYF
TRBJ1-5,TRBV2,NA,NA,TGTGCCAGCAGTGATTGGGCCCCTCAGCCCCAGCATTTT,CASSDWAPQPQHF
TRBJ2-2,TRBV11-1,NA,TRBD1,TGTGCCAGCAGCTCACTCACCTGGGACAGCCCCTTCACCGGGGAGCTGTTTTTT,CASSSLTWDSPFTGELFF
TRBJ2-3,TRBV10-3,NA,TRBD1,TGTGCCATCAGTGATGGGGGCCGGACAGGCTCCACAGATACGCAGTATTTT,CAISDGGRTGSTDTQYF
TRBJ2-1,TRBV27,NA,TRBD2,TGTGCCAGCAGTTCACGAGGGGCCCCGGGACTAGTAAGCAATGAGCAGTTCTTC,CASSSRGAPGLVSNEQFF
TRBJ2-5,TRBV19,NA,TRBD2,TGTGCCAGTAGTATCCGTACCGGGACTAGCGACGAGACCCAGTACTTC,CASSIRTGTSDETQYF
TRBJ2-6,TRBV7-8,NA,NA,TGTGCCAGCAGCTTAGGTCCGCGCTCTGGGGCCAACGTCCTGACTTTC,CASSLGPRSGANVLTF